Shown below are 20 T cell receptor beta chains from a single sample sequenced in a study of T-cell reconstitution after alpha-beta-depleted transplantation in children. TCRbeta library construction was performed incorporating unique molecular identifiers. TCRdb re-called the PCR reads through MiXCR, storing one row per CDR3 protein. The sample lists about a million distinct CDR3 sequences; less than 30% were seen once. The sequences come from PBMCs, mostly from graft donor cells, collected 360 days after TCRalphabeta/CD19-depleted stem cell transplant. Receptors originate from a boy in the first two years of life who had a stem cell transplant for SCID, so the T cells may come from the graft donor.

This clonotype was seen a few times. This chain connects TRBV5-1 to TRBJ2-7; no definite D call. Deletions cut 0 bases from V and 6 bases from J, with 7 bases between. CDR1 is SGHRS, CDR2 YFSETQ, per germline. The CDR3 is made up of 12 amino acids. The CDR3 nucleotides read TGCGCCAGCAGCTTGGGGGAATTCGAGCAGTACTTC. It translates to CASSLGEFEQYF.

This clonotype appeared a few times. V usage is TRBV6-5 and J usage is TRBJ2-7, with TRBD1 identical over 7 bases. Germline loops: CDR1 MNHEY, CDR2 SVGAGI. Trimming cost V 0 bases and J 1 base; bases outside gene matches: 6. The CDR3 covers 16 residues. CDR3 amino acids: CASSYSYEGASYEQYF. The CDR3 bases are TGTGCCAGCAGTTACTCGTACGAGGGGGCTTCCTACGAGCAGTACTTC.

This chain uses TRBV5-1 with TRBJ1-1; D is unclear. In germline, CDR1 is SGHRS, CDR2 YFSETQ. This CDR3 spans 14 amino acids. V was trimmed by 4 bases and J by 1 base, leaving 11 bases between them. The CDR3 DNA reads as TGCGCCAGCAGCGTCCTGACTGGGAACACTGAAGCTTTCTTT. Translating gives CASSVLTGNTEAFF.

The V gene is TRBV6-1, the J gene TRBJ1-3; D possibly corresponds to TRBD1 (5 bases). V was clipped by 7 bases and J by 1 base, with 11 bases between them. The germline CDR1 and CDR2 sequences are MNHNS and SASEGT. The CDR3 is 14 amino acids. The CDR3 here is CASISRGSGNTIYF. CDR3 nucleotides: TGTGCCAGCATCTCTAGGGGATCTGGAAACACCATATATTTT.

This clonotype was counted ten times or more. The chain's CDR3 is CASSHSGGPTDTQYF. In DNA, the CDR3 is TGCGCCAGCAGCCACTCGGGGGGGCCCACAGATACGCAGTATTTT. V is TRBV4-1 and J is TRBJ2-3, with TRBD2 matching over 8 bases. Germline assignment: CDR1 MGHRA and CDR2 YSYEKL. This CDR3 contains 15 residues. With V trimmed by 3 bases and J by 2 bases, 4 bases remained unmatched.

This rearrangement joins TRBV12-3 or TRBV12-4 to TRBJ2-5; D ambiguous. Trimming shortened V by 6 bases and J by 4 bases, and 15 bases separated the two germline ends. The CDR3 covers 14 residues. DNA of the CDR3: TGTGCCAGCAGCAATGATGATAGACGAGAGACCCAGTACTTC. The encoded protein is CASSNDDRRETQYF.

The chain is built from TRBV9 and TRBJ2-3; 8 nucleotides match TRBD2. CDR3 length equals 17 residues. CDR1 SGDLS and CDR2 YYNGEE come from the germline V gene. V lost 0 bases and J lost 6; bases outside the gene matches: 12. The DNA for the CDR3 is TGTGCCAGCAGCGTAGGTCACCACCGGGGGGGTCTGGATACGCAGTATTTT. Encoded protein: CASSVGHHRGGLDTQYF. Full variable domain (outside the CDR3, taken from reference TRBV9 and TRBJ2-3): DSGVTQTPKHLITATGQRVTLRCSPRSGDLSVYWYQQSLDQGLQFLIQYYNGEERAKGNILERFSAQQFPDLHSELNLSSLELGDSALYFCASSVGHHRGGLDTQYFGPGTRLTVL.

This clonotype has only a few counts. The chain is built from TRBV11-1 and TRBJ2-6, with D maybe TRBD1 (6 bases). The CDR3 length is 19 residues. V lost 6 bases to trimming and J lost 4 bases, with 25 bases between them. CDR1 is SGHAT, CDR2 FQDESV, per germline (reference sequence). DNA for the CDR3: TGTGCCAGCAGACCAAGACCGATGGACCAGGGGTTAGGGGCCAACGTCCTGACTTTC. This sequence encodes CASRPRPMDQGLGANVLTF.

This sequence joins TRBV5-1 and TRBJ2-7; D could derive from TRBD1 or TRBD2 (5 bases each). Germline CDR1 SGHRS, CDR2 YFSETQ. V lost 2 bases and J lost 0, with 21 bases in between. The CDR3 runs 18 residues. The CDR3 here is CASSFQEGRGRGSYEQYF. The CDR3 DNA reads TGCGCCAGCAGCTTTCAAGAGGGGAGAGGACGCGGCTCCTACGAGCAGTACTTC.

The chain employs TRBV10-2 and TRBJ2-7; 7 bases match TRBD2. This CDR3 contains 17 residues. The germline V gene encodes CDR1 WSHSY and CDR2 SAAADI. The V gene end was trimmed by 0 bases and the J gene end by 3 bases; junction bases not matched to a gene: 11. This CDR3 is CASSESRAGPEGYEQYF. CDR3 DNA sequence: TGCGCCAGCAGTGAGTCGAGAGCGGGACCGGAAGGCTACGAGCAGTACTTC.

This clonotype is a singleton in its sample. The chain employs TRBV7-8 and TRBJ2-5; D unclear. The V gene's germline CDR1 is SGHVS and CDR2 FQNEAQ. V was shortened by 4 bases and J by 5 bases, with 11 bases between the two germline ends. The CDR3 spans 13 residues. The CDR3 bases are TGTGCCAGCAGCTCCGGGCGCAGGGAGACCCAGTACTTC. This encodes CASSSGRRETQYF.

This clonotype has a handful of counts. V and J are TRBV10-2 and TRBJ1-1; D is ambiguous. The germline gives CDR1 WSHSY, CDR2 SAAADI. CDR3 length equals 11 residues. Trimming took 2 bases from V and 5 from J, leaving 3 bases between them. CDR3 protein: CASSEATEAFF. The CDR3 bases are TGCGCCAGCAGTGAGGCTACTGAAGCTTTCTTT.

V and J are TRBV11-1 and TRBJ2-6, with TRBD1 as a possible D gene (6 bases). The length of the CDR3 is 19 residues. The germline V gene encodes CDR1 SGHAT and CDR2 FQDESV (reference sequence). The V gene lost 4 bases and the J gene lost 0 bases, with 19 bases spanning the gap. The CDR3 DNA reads TGTGCCAGCAGCTGGACAGCTACCCGATCGAGCTCTGGGGCCAACGTCCTGACTTTC. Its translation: CASSWTATRSSSGANVLTF.

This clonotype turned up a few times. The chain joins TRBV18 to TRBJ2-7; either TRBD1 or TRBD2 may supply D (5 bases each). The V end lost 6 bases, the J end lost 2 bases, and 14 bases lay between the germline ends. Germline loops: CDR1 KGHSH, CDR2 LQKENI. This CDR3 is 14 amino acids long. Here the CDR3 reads CASSPRDEAYEQYF. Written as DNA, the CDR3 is TGTGCCAGCTCCCCCCGGGACGAAGCCTACGAGCAGTACTTC.

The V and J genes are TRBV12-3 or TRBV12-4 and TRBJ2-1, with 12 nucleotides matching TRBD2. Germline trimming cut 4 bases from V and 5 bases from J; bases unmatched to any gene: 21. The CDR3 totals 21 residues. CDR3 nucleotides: TGTGCCAGCAGTTCCGGGGGGTGGGCTAGCGGGGGGGCCGCGTCCCACAATGAGCAGTTCTTC. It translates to CASSSGGWASGGAASHNEQFF.

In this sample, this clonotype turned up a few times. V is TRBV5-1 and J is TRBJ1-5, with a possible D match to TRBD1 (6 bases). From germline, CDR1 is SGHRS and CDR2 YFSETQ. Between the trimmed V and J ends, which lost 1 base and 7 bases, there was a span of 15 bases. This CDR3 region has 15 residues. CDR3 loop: CASSLKGGEGQPQHF. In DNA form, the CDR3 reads TGCGCCAGCAGCTTGAAAGGGGGTGAAGGACAGCCCCAGCATTTT. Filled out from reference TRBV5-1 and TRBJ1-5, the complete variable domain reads KAGVTQTPRYLIKTRGQQVTLSCSPISGHRSVSWYQQTPGQGLQFLFEYFSETQRNKGNFPGRFSGRQFSNSRSEMNVSTLELGDSALYLCASSLKGGEGQPQHFGDGTRLSIL.

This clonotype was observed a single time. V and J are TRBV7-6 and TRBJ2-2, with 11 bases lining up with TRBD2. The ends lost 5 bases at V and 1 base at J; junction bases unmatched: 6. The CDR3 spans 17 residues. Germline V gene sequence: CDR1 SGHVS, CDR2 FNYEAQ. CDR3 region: CASSLNGLAGNTGELFF. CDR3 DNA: TGTGCCAGCAGCCTTAACGGACTAGCGGGGAACACCGGGGAGCTGTTTTTT.

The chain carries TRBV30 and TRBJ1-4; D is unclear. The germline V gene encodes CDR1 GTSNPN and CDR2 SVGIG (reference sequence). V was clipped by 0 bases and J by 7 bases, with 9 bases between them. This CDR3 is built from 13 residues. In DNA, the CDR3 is TGTGCCTGGAGTGTACAAAAGGCTGAAAAACTGTTTTTT. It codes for CAWSVQKAEKLFF.

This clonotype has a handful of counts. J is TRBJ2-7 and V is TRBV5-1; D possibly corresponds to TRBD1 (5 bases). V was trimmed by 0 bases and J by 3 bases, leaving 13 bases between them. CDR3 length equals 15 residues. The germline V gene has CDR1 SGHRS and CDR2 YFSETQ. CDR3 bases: TGCGCCAGCAGCTTGGGAACAGGAATGATCTACGAGCAGTACTTC. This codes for CASSLGTGMIYEQYF.

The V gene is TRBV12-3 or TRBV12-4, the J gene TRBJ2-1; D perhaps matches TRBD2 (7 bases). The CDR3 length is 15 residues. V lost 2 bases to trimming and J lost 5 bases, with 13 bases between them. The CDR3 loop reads CASSLFGGRHNEQFF. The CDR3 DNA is TGTGCCAGCAGTTTATTCGGGGGGCGGCACAATGAGCAGTTCTTC.